A selection of T cell receptor beta chains follows, all from one sample in a study of blood T cell repertoires in COVID-19. Profiling relied on immunoSEQ multiplex PCR, and the TCRdb table lists in-frame clones only, not all of them. The top ten clones hold around 7.8% of a sample with about 240,000 clones, approximately 90% of them seen once. Sequencing input: peripheral blood. Receptors originate from a man aged 55-75 years who had recovered from COVID-19. The CDR3 runs from the conserved cysteine through the conserved F or W. The D gene is left open where the match is weak. The size field is filled for only some rows; it gives once, few, many or a size class.

j_call: TRBJ1-1; v_call: TRBV3-1/TRBV3-2; d_call: -; clone_size: -; cdr3_nt: TGTGCCAGCAGCCGAAGCTTACAGGGGAACACTGAAGCTTTCTTT; cdr3_aa: CASSRSLQGNTEAFF
j_call: TRBJ1-1; v_call: TRBV6-5; d_call: TRBD1; clone_size: -; cdr3_nt: TGTGCCAGCAGCGACAGGGGGGGAGACACTGAAGCTTTCTTT; cdr3_aa: CASSDRGGDTEAFF
j_call: TRBJ2-7; v_call: TRBV14; d_call: -; clone_size: -; cdr3_nt: TGTGCCAGCAGCCACCCCCCGGAGCGCGAGCAGTACTTC; cdr3_aa: CASSHPPEREQYF
j_call: TRBJ2-2; v_call: TRBV7-2; d_call: TRBD2; clone_size: -; cdr3_nt: TGTGCCAAATCAAGGTGGGGGGGAACGAACACCGGGGAGCTGTTTTTT; cdr3_aa: CAKSRWGGTNTGELFF
j_call: TRBJ2-3; v_call: TRBV9; d_call: -; clone_size: -; cdr3_nt: TGTGCCAGCAGCGTAGCTCCCGGGATCCCGACAGATACGCAGTATTTT; cdr3_aa: CASSVAPGIPTDTQYF
j_call: TRBJ1-2; v_call: TRBV30; d_call: TRBD1; clone_size: -; cdr3_nt: TGTGCCTGGAGGGTAACACAGGGGTCCTATGGCTACACCTTC; cdr3_aa: CAWRVTQGSYGYTF
j_call: TRBJ1-2; v_call: TRBV15; d_call: TRBD1; clone_size: few; cdr3_nt: TGTGCCACCAGCAGATCCGGGACAGGGCAAGGCTACACCTTC; cdr3_aa: CATSRSGTGQGYTF
j_call: TRBJ2-7; v_call: TRBV6-6; d_call: TRBD2; clone_size: -; cdr3_nt: TGTGCCAGCAGTCCACAGGCACCGGGACTAGCGGGGGCTAAGTCCGAGCAGTACTTC; cdr3_aa: CASSPQAPGLAGAKSEQYF
j_call: TRBJ1-5; v_call: TRBV5-1; d_call: -; clone_size: -; cdr3_nt: TGCGCCAGCAGCACTACATCGAATCAGCCCCAGCATTTT; cdr3_aa: CASSTTSNQPQHF
j_call: TRBJ2-6; v_call: TRBV5-6; d_call: -; clone_size: -; cdr3_nt: TGTGCCAGCAGCTTAACGGGTCTAGCCAACGTCCTGACTTTC; cdr3_aa: CASSLTGLANVLTF
j_call: TRBJ1-6; v_call: TRBV15; d_call: -; clone_size: -; cdr3_nt: TGTGCCACCAGCAGAGATGGGCTGATTAATTCACCCCTCCACTTT; cdr3_aa: CATSRDGLINSPLHF
j_call: TRBJ2-3; v_call: TRBV7-8; d_call: -; clone_size: -; cdr3_nt: TGTGCCAGCAGCTTAAGGGGTAGTGGGGGCAAACGCACAGATACGCAGTATTTT; cdr3_aa: CASSLRGSGGKRTDTQYF
j_call: TRBJ1-2; v_call: TRBV24-1; d_call: -; clone_size: -; cdr3_nt: TGTGCCACCAGTGATTTTAGGCAGGGCGGTGGCTACACCTTC; cdr3_aa: CATSDFRQGGGYTF
j_call: TRBJ2-7; v_call: TRBV6-1; d_call: -; clone_size: few; cdr3_nt: TGTGCCAGCAGTGATGACAGCCCCTACGAGCAGTACTTC; cdr3_aa: CASSDDSPYEQYF
j_call: TRBJ2-7; v_call: TRBV6-5; d_call: TRBD2; clone_size: -; cdr3_nt: TGTGCCAGCAGTTCGGGGGGGCACTACGAGCAGTACTTC; cdr3_aa: CASSSGGHYEQYF
j_call: TRBJ2-1; v_call: TRBV5-1; d_call: TRBD2; clone_size: -; cdr3_nt: TGCGCCAGCAGCTTGAGTCTAGCGGGGACCAATGAGCAGTTCTTC; cdr3_aa: CASSLSLAGTNEQFF
j_call: TRBJ1-2; v_call: TRBV3-1/TRBV3-2; d_call: -; clone_size: many; cdr3_nt: TGTGCCAGCAGCTTCACAGGTATCTATGGCTACACCTTC; cdr3_aa: CASSFTGIYGYTF
j_call: TRBJ2-1; v_call: TRBV6-5; d_call: -; clone_size: -; cdr3_nt: TGTGCCAGCAGTTACGCTCTTAGCTCCTACAATGAGCAGTTCTTC; cdr3_aa: CASSYALSSYNEQFF
j_call: TRBJ2-3; v_call: TRBV2; d_call: TRBD2; clone_size: -; cdr3_nt: TGTGCCAGCAGTGCTCTAGCGGGCGCCCTTCATCGCACAGATACGCAGTATTTT; cdr3_aa: CASSALAGALHRTDTQYF
j_call: TRBJ1-3; v_call: TRBV6-5; d_call: -; clone_size: -; cdr3_nt: TGTGCCAGCAGGGAGACTACGTCTAGAAACACCATATATTTT; cdr3_aa: CASRETTSRNTIYF
j_call: TRBJ1-3; v_call: TRBV7-8; d_call: TRBD1; clone_size: -; cdr3_nt: TGTGCCAGCAGCTTAGTGGGGACAGGGGGGTCTGGAAACACCATATATTTT; cdr3_aa: CASSLVGTGGSGNTIYF
j_call: TRBJ1-1; v_call: TRBV15; d_call: -; clone_size: -; cdr3_nt: TGTGCCACCAGCAGAGATTTGCGATATGAAGCTTTCTTT; cdr3_aa: CATSRDLRYEAFF
j_call: TRBJ2-1; v_call: TRBV4-1; d_call: TRBD1; clone_size: -; cdr3_nt: TGCGCCAGCACCACGGACAGGAACGACAATGAGCAGTTCTTC; cdr3_aa: CASTTDRNDNEQFF
j_call: TRBJ2-1; v_call: TRBV5-1; d_call: -; clone_size: -; cdr3_nt: TGCGCCAGCAGCTTGGCCTCCAGGGACAATGAGCAGTTCTTC; cdr3_aa: CASSLASRDNEQFF
j_call: TRBJ1-1; v_call: TRBV12-5; d_call: -; clone_size: -; cdr3_nt: TGTGCTAGTGCCGCCGAACAGGGGAACACTGAAGCTTTCTTT; cdr3_aa: CASAAEQGNTEAFF
j_call: TRBJ1-6; v_call: TRBV5-1; d_call: TRBD1; clone_size: -; cdr3_nt: TGCGCCAGCAGCCCCCGGGGACAGGGGAATTCACCCCTCCACTTT; cdr3_aa: CASSPRGQGNSPLHF
j_call: TRBJ1-1; v_call: TRBV10-3; d_call: -; clone_size: few; cdr3_nt: TGTGCCATCAGTGTTGCGGCGAACACTGAAGCTTTCTTT; cdr3_aa: CAISVAANTEAFF
j_call: TRBJ1-1; v_call: TRBV12-5; d_call: -; clone_size: -; cdr3_nt: TGTGCTAGTGGTTTACAGGCGAACACTGAAGCTTTCTTT; cdr3_aa: CASGLQANTEAFF
j_call: TRBJ1-3; v_call: TRBV5-1; d_call: -; clone_size: -; cdr3_nt: TGCGCCAGCAGCCCCCAGGGGCTCCTCTCTGGAAACACCATATATTTT; cdr3_aa: CASSPQGLLSGNTIYF
j_call: TRBJ2-5; v_call: TRBV19; d_call: -; clone_size: -; cdr3_nt: TGTGCCAGTAGTATCGGGACAATTCAAAAAGGCGAGACCCAGTACTTC; cdr3_aa: CASSIGTIQKGETQYF
j_call: TRBJ2-7; v_call: TRBV5-4; d_call: -; clone_size: -; cdr3_nt: TGTGCCAGCAGCTTGGTCGGCAGGGCGAGCTACGAGCAGTACTTC; cdr3_aa: CASSLVGRASYEQYF
j_call: TRBJ1-6; v_call: TRBV30; d_call: -; clone_size: -; cdr3_nt: TGTGCCTGGAGATACAGGGATAATTCACCCCTCCACTTT; cdr3_aa: CAWRYRDNSPLHF